One sample yielded the 11 T cell receptor beta chains listed below, sequenced in a study of T cell responses to AZD1222 COVID-19 vaccine. This table comes from immunoSEQ multiplex PCR, and its TCRdb copy is limited to in-frame clones, with some not included. Here the sample spans roughly 96,000 clones, approximately 90% being singletons. The sequenced sample was peripheral blood, obtained on day 0 of AZD1222 vaccination. The receptors derive from an adult in good health.

This chain links TRBV27 with TRBJ1-3, with D hard to call. Trimming removed 7 bases from V and 3 bases from J, with 13 bases in between. The CDR3 has 14 amino acids. Germline loops: CDR1 MNHEY, CDR2 SMNVEV (reference sequence). CDR3: CASTRLGSGNTIYF. CDR3 in DNA: TGTGCCAGCACCCGACTGGGGAGTGGAAACACCATATATTTT.

The chain uses TRBV10-3 and TRBJ1-5, with D perhaps matching TRBD1 (6 bases). From germline, CDR1 is ENHRY and CDR2 SYGVKD. Trimming left V 4 bases short and J 5 bases short, with 15 bases between. The CDR3 extends over 15 amino acids. The chain's CDR3 is CAISGGRGRDQPQHF. The CDR3 DNA follows: TGTGCCATCAGTGGGGGCAGGGGACGGGATCAGCCCCAGCATTTT.

V gene TRBV3-1 (or the pseudogene TRBV3-2) combines with J gene TRBJ1-1; D is unresolved. The CDR3 has 12 amino acids. Trimming cost V 2 bases and J 9 bases, with 10 bases left between them. The V gene's germline CDR1 is LGHDT and CDR2 YNNKEL (reference sequence). CDR3 DNA sequence: TGTGCCAGCAGCCAAACGGAGGGTAAAGCTTTCTTT. Encoded protein: CASSQTEGKAFF.

The rearrangement joins TRBV27 to TRBJ1-1; no clear D. The CDR3 contains 14 residues. CDR1 is MNHEY, CDR2 SMNVEV, per germline (reference sequence). V was cut by 2 bases and J by 0 bases, with 7 bases left in between. This CDR3 reads CASSLVFLNTEAFF. The DNA for the CDR3 is TGTGCCAGCAGTTTAGTGTTCTTGAACACTGAAGCTTTCTTT.

This chain uses TRBV27 with TRBJ2-7; TRBD1 aligns across 8 bases. The CDR3 consists of 15 residues. The V and J ends lost 6 bases and 2 bases, in that order; junction bases with no gene match: 9. Germline-derived CDR1 and CDR2 are MNHEY and SMNVEV (reference sequence). In DNA, the CDR3 is TGTGCCAGCAGGCCGGGACAGGTCGTAACCTACGAGCAGTACTTC. Translating it yields CASRPGQVVTYEQYF.

The CDR3 DNA follows: TGTGCCACCAGCAGAGATACGCCTAGCGGTGGCAATGAGCAGTTCTTC. This gives the protein CATSRDTPSGGNEQFF. The V gene is TRBV15, the J gene TRBJ2-1; 7 nucleotides align to TRBD2. CDR1 and CDR2 (germline): LNHNV, YYDKDF (reference sequence). Losses at the gene ends were 0 bases for V and 6 bases for J; bases not matched to a gene: 8. This CDR3 has 16 amino acids.

The chain joins TRBV28 to TRBJ2-7, with TRBD2 identical over 12 bases. The CDR3 spans 15 residues. Germline V lookup: CDR1 MDHEN, CDR2 SYDVKM. The trim removed 6 bases at V and 2 bases at J, leaving 5 bases unmatched. The CDR3: CASRAPSGRAYEQYF. In nucleotides, the CDR3 is TGTGCCAGCAGAGCCCCTAGCGGGAGGGCCTACGAGCAGTACTTC.

The chain is built from TRBV5-6 and TRBJ1-6; 11 bases match TRBD1. Germline loops: CDR1 SGHDT, CDR2 YYEEEE. Germline trimming cut 3 bases from V and 4 bases from J; bases unmatched to any gene: 3. The CDR3 is made up of 16 amino acids. The CDR3 sequence is CASSSGTGGYNSPLHF. CDR3 nucleotide sequence: TGTGCCAGCAGCTCGGGGACAGGGGGATATAATTCACCCCTCCACTTT. Full variable domain (rest looked up from reference TRBV5-6 and TRBJ1-6): DAGVTQSPTHLIKTRGQQVTLRCSPKSGHDTVSWYQQALGQGPQFIFQYYEEEERQRGNFPDRFSGHQFPNYSSELNVNALLLGDSALYLCASSSGTGGYNSPLHFGNGTRLTVT.

V is TRBV7-9 and J is TRBJ1-6; D gene uncertain. The CDR3 extends over 12 amino acids. V was shortened by 5 bases and J by 10 bases, with 9 bases between the two germline ends. CDR1 and CDR2 from the germline V gene are SEHNR and FQNEAQ (reference sequence). The DNA of the CDR3 is TGTGCCAGCAGCCAAGATGTGTCACCCCTCCACTTT. This codes for CASSQDVSPLHF.

This clone was seen a handful of times. The chain employs TRBV5-1 and TRBJ1-6, with 7 bases identical to TRBD1. The germline V gene has CDR1 SGHRS and CDR2 YFSETQ. CDR3 size: 18 residues. J was trimmed by 9 bases and V by 1 base; bases with no gene match: 16. The CDR3 DNA reads as TGCGCCAGCAGCTTGACCTGGACAGGCGGAATACTTGGTTCACCCCTCCACTTT. Translation: CASSLTWTGGILGSPLHF.

The V gene is TRBV7-9, the J gene TRBJ2-3; 9 bases fit TRBD1. This CDR3 spans 14 amino acids. Germline V gene lookup returns CDR1 SEHNR and CDR2 FQNEAQ (reference sequence). V trimming: 5 bases; J trimming: 4 bases; junction bases outside the gene matches: 4. The CDR3 protein is CASSDRDRADTQYF. The CDR3 nucleotides are TGTGCCAGCAGCGATCGGGACAGGGCAGATACGCAGTATTTT.